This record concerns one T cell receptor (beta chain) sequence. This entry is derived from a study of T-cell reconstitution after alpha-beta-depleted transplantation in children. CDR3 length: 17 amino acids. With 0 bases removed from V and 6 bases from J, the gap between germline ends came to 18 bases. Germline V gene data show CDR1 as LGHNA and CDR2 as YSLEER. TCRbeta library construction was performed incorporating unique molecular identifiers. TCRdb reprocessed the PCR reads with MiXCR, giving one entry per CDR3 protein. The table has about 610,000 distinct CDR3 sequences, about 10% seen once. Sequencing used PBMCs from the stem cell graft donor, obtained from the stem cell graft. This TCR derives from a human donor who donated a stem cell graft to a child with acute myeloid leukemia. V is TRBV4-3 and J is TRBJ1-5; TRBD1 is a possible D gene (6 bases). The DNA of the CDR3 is TGCGCCAGCAGCCAAGACCGCCCAGGGGCGTTTAGTCAGCCCCAGCATTTT. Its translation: CASSQDRPGAFSQPQHF.